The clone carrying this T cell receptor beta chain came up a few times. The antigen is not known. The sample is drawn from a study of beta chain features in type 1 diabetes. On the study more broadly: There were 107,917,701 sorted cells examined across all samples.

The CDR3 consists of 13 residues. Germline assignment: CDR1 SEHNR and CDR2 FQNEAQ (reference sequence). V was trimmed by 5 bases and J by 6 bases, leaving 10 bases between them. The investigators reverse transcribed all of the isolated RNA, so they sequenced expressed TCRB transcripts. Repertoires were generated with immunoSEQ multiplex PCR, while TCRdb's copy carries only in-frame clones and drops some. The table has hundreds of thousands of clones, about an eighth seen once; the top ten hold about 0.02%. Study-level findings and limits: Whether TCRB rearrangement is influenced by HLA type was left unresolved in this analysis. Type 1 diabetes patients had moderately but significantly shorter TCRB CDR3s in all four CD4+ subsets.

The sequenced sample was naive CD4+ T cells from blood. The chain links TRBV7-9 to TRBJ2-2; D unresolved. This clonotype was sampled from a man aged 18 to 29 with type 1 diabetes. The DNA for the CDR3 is TGTGCCAGCAGCCTCGGTGGGTCCGGGGAGCTGTTTTTT. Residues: CASSLGGSGELFF.